Reported below is one T cell receptor (beta chain). The authors' processing: From reference gene primer amplification, estimates of nucleated cell counts were derived. Produced via immunoSEQ multiplex PCR; TCRdb's table is partial and in-frame only. V and J calls and clone size come straight from that table; D and trimming were deduced from the DNA. Of 110,000 or so clones in the sample, approximately 90% are singletons; the top ten hold approximately 7.7%. The data belong to a study of blood T cell repertoires in COVID-19. About the study: The study drew acute and convalescent COVID-19 samples from the United States, Italy and Spain. PBMCs, B-cell-depleted T cells, or T cells provided the cDNA or gDNA that made up the material.

The origin of this receptor is a human donor in a cohort sampled during active COVID-19. The sample comprised peripheral blood.

The CDR3 DNA is TGCAGCGCCCAGGGGGCGGAATATGGCTACACCTTC. Protein: CSAQGAEYGYTF. The gene calls are TRBV29-1 and TRBJ1-2; 8 bases match TRBD1. From germline, CDR1 is SQVTM and CDR2 ANQGSEA. The CDR3 contains 12 residues. J was trimmed by 5 bases and V by 7 bases; bases with no gene match: 6.